This TCR beta chain was captured in a study of blood T cell repertoires in COVID-19. The V end lost 4 bases, the J end lost 0 bases, and 15 bases lay between the germline ends. The germline gives CDR1 SGHRS, CDR2 YFSETQ. The CDR3 spans 16 residues. Assay used: immunoSEQ multiplex PCR; TCRdb lists only in-frame clones, some missing. The data contain hundreds of thousands of clones, around nine tenths of them seen just once; the ten biggest clones take up 1.3%. Sequenced sample: peripheral blood. This rearrangement joins TRBV5-1 to TRBJ2-3; TRBD2 is a possible D gene (5 bases). This clonotype was obtained from a man in his 70s with acute or convalescent COVID-19. The CDR3 loop is CASSDKWTGSTDTQYF. The DNA of the CDR3 is TGCGCCAGCAGCGATAAATGGACGGGAAGCACAGATACGCAGTATTTT.